Described below is a single T cell receptor beta chain sequence and its context. Its cognate antigen is unknown. Other DNA variants within this sample encode the same CDR3. V was cut by 0 bases and J by 7 bases, with 8 bases left in between. The CDR3 contains 13 residues. Germline-derived CDR1 and CDR2 are SGHRS and YFSETQ. These data are taken from a study of shared clonotypes between healthy human individuals. Study results and limitations: The study found about 5% of naive CD4 clonotypes shared across a few donors. Non-shared clonotypes had lower generation probabilities than clonotypes shared by all four sorted-subset donors.

Several immunoSEQ 96-well plates shared each subset's DNA, each plate a replicate. The repertoire was sequenced with immunoSEQ multiplex PCR; TCRdb's copy has only in-frame clones and lacks some. The data hold millions of clones, with over 85% observed a single time. The sequence derives from a man in his late teens or twenties in good health. The specimen was naive CD4+ T cells sorted from blood. Documented subset: CD45RA+ positively selected. The chain links TRBV5-1 to TRBJ1-5, with D hard to call. The DNA for the CDR3 is TGCGCCAGCAGCTTGGGGTTGGAACAGCCCCAGCATTTT. Translation gives CASSLGLEQPQHF.